One sample yielded the 9 T cell receptor beta chains listed below, sequenced in a study of cytomegalovirus exposure and HLA in healthy donors. 13 Jbeta primers and 60 Vbeta primers were used for the PCR. Clones were sequenced by immunoSEQ multiplex PCR, and TCRdb holds only the in-frame ones, with some missing. Of 150,000 to 200,000 clones listed, more than 60% are singletons. The sample comprised PBMCs. All receptors come from a male donor in good health and CMV-seronegative.

This rearrangement joins TRBV7-8 to TRBJ2-1, with 7 bases that match TRBD1. The ends lost 5 bases at V and 6 bases at J; junction bases unmatched: 7. The germline CDR1 and CDR2 sequences are SGHVS and FQNEAQ. The CDR3 sequence is 14 residues long. The CDR3 is CASSPWDSLNEQFF. CDR3 DNA sequence: TGTGCCAGCAGCCCTTGGGACAGCCTCAATGAGCAGTTCTTC.

CDR3 in amino acids: CASSLAGDEQYF. Written as DNA, the CDR3 is TGTGCCAGCAGTCTGGCAGGGGACGAGCAGTACTTC. The chain has TRBV7-9 and TRBJ2-7; possible D gene TRBD1, 6 bases. The germline V gene has CDR1 SEHNR and CDR2 FQNEAQ (reference sequence). The CDR3 is made up of 12 amino acids. Trimming cost V 6 bases and J 5 bases, with 11 bases left between them.

The rearrangement uses TRBV30 and TRBJ2-1; D possibly corresponds to TRBD2 (6 bases). CDR1 is GTSNPN and CDR2 is SVGIG in the germline V gene (reference sequence). V gave up 6 bases and J gave up 3 bases, with 27 bases separating them. The CDR3 consists of 18 residues. CDR3 bases: TGTGCCTGTTCGTCCGGGTTTGGGCGGGCGGGACTCTACAATGAGCAGTTCTTC. Protein sequence: CACSSGFGRAGLYNEQFF.

The rearrangement joins TRBV14 to TRBJ2-5, with a tentative D call TRBD1 (5 bases). TRBJ2-7 matches the DNA end more closely, so the J call is doubtful. Germline assignment: CDR1 SGHDN and CDR2 FVKESK. The CDR3 length is 14 residues. Here the CDR3 DNA reads TGTGCCAGCAGCCAAAGTTTGGGGCGCGGCGAGCAGTACTTC. Its protein is CASSQSLGRGEQYF.

The rearrangement links TRBV28 to TRBJ2-7; D remains ambiguous. Trimming pared 3 bases from V and 3 bases from J, leaving 3 bases between. Germline values: CDR1 MDHEN, CDR2 SYDVKM. The length of the CDR3 is 11 residues. This chain's CDR3 is CASSFLYEQYF. CDR3 nucleotide sequence: TGTGCCAGCAGTTTTCTCTACGAGCAGTACTTC. The full variable domain, in which reference TRBV28 and TRBJ2-7 provide the parts outside the CDR3, is DVKVTQSSRYLVKRTGEKVFLECVQDMDHENMFWYRQDPGLGLRLIYFSYDVKMKEKGDIPEGYSVSREKKERFSLILESASTNQTSMYLCASSFLYEQYFGPGTRLTVT.

This rearrangement joins TRBV19 to TRBJ2-1, with 9 bases matching TRBD2. V trimming: 3 bases; J trimming: 9 bases; junction bases outside the gene matches: 12. The CDR3 spans 16 residues. The germline V gene has CDR1 LNHDA and CDR2 SQIVND (reference sequence). DNA for the CDR3: TGTGCCAGTAGTATTACCCTAGCGGGGTTGAATCCTGAGCAGTTCTTC. Protein: CASSITLAGLNPEQFF.

V is TRBV4-1 and J is TRBJ2-5; 15 bases map to TRBD2. The V segment lost 4 bases and the J segment 5 bases; nucleotides outside the gene matches: 14. CDR1 is MGHRA and CDR2 is YSYEKL in the germline V gene. This CDR3 is built from 19 residues. CDR3 in amino acids: CASSPGLAGGPGSRETQYF. The CDR3, as DNA: TGCGCCAGCAGCCCCGGACTAGCGGGAGGGCCTGGAAGCCGGGAGACCCAGTACTTC.

This clone was counted between two and nine times. V usage is TRBV7-9 and J usage is TRBJ1-1; no firm D call. V lost 6 bases and J lost 4, with 24 bases in between. This CDR3 comprises 17 residues. CDR1 is SEHNR, CDR2 FQNEAQ, per germline (reference sequence). The CDR3 here is CASRPAAGRVWGTEAFF. The CDR3 nucleotides are TGTGCCAGCAGGCCGGCCGCCGGGAGGGTGTGGGGCACTGAAGCTTTCTTT.

This chain connects TRBV9 to TRBJ2-5; 9 bases agree with TRBD1. The CDR3 has 14 amino acids. Germline trimming cut 2 bases from V and 5 bases from J; bases unmatched to any gene: 4. The germline gives CDR1 SGDLS, CDR2 YYNGEE. CDR3 loop: CASSVGQGGETQYF. The CDR3 DNA sequence: TGTGCCAGCAGCGTGGGACAGGGTGGTGAGACCCAGTACTTC.